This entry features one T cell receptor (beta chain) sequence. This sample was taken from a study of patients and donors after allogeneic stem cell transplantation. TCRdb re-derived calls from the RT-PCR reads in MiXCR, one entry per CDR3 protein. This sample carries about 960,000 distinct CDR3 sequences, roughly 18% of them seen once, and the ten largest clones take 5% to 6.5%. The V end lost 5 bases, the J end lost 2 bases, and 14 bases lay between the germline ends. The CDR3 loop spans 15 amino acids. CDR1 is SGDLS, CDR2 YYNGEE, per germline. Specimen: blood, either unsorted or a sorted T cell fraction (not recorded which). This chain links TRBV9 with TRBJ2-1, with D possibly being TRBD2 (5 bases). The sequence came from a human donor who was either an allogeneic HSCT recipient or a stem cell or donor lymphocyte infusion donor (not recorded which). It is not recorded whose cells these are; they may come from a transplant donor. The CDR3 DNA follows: TGTGCCAGCAGTCCATCAGCGGCGACCTACAATGAGCAGTTCTTC. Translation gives CASSPSAATYNEQFF. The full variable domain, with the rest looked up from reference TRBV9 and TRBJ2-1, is DSGVTQTPKHLITATGQRVTLRCSPRSGDLSVYWYQQSLDQGLQFLIQYYNGEERAKGNILERFSAQQFPDLHSELNLSSLELGDSALYFCASSPSAATYNEQFFGPGTRLTVL.